Following are 27 T cell receptor beta chains from one sample sequenced in a study of T cell repertoires in cytomegalovirus infection. These receptors have no known antigen. TCRdb used MiXCR to reprocess the reads, holding one entry per CDR3 protein. Counted here are just over 450,000 distinct CDR3 sequences, more than 40% occurring once; the ten biggest clones make up roughly two fifths. The sequences come from cultured PBMCs, collected from culture after CMV antigen stimulation. Receptors were obtained from a human donor in good health (CMV status not recorded). Some clones in this sample may be carry-over from other donors' samples.

This clonotype was seen repeatedly, ten times or more. This chain connects TRBV12-3 or TRBV12-4 to TRBJ2-5; D might be TRBD1 (6 bases). The CDR3 loop spans 13 amino acids. The V gene lost 6 bases and the J gene lost 5 bases, with 13 bases spanning the gap. CDR3 region: CASSLTGRETQYF. DNA for the CDR3: TGTGCCAGCAGCTTAACAGGGCGGGAGACCCAGTACTTC.

A few counts support this clonotype. This chain uses TRBV7-2 with TRBJ2-3, with 11 bases lining up with TRBD2. Germline V gene sequence: CDR1 SGHTA, CDR2 FQGNSA. V was pared by 5 bases and J by 8 bases, with 9 bases of the junction left unmatched. The CDR3 has 15 amino acids. CDR3: CASSPVAGGGGTQYF. The CDR3 nucleotides read TGTGCCAGCAGCCCAGTAGCGGGGGGGGGAGGTACGCAGTATTTT.

The chain is built from TRBV7-2 and TRBJ2-2; TRBD1 aligns across 8 bases. The CDR3 sequence is 14 residues long. Germline trimming cut 11 bases from V and 6 bases from J; bases unmatched to any gene: 11. Per germline, CDR1 SGHTA and CDR2 FQGNSA. In DNA form, the CDR3 reads TGTGCCGTCCCAGGGGGCCTGGGTGCCGGGGAGCTGTTTTTT. Its protein product is CAVPGGLGAGELFF.

The chain combines TRBV5-4 with TRBJ2-7; D is unresolved. Germline-derived CDR1 and CDR2 are SGHNT and YYREEE (reference sequence). V dropped 4 bases and J dropped 4 bases, with 9 bases sitting between them. This CDR3 spans 12 amino acids. The DNA for the CDR3 is TGTGCCAGCAGCCAGGACGTTTACGAGCAGTACTTC. Translated: CASSQDVYEQYF.

J is TRBJ1-1 and V is TRBV9, with 8 bases matching TRBD1. This CDR3 region has 15 residues. Germline CDR1 reads SGDLS; CDR2 reads YYNGEE. V lost 0 bases to trimming and J lost 1 base; unmatched junction nucleotides: 2. The CDR3 loop reads CASSVGTGRNTEAFF. DNA of the CDR3: TGTGCCAGCAGCGTAGGGACAGGGCGGAACACTGAAGCTTTCTTT. The entire variable domain, with the rest obtained from reference TRBV9 and TRBJ1-1, is as follows: DSGVTQTPKHLITATGQRVTLRCSPRSGDLSVYWYQQSLDQGLQFLIQYYNGEERAKGNILERFSAQQFPDLHSELNLSSLELGDSALYFCASSVGTGRNTEAFFGQGTRLTVV.

This clonotype was recorded a few times. This chain links TRBV12-5 with TRBJ2-1; TRBD2 might be the D (5 bases). V was cut by 10 bases and J by 4 bases, with 23 bases left in between. Germline V gives CDR1 LGHNT, CDR2 FRNRAP. This CDR3 has 16 amino acids. CDR3 protein: CATHPTAGLHYNEQFF. The CDR3 region has the DNA TGTGCTACCCACCCGACGGCTGGACTCCATTACAATGAGCAGTTCTTC.

This clonotype appeared a few times. The chain has TRBV7-2 and TRBJ1-1, with D uncertain. The V end lost 5 bases, the J end lost 7 bases, and 14 bases lay between the germline ends. Germline values: CDR1 SGHTA, CDR2 FQGNSA. This CDR3 region has 13 residues. The CDR3 region is CASSLEDGLEAFF. CDR3 coding DNA: TGTGCCAGCAGCCTAGAGGACGGTCTTGAAGCTTTCTTT.

The V call is TRBV4-1, the J call TRBJ2-3; 12 bases fit TRBD2. V lost 4 bases, J lost 5 bases, and 7 bases stayed unmatched. Germline V CDR1 and CDR2: MGHRA, YSYEKL. The CDR3 runs to 16 residues. The CDR3 loop is CASSRLAGAVVDTQYF. The CDR3, as DNA: TGCGCCAGCAGCCGACTAGCGGGGGCGGTAGTAGATACGCAGTATTTT.

This sequence joins TRBV7-9 and TRBJ1-1; TRBD1 might be the D (5 bases). Trimming shortened V by 5 bases and J by 0 bases, and 13 bases separated the two germline ends. The CDR3 contains 15 residues. Germline-derived CDR1 and CDR2 are SEHNR and FQNEAQ (reference sequence). CDR3 DNA sequence: TGTGCCAGCAGCACTGGTCAGGGAATGAACACTGAAGCTTTCTTT. Its protein product is CASSTGQGMNTEAFF.

V and J are TRBV19 and TRBJ2-4; either TRBD1 or TRBD2 may supply D (5 bases each). The germline V gene has CDR1 LNHDA and CDR2 SQIVND (reference sequence). CDR3 size: 16 residues. V was shortened by 3 bases and J by 0 bases, with 12 bases between the two germline ends. Here the CDR3 reads CASSMVGAIAKNIQYF. The CDR3 bases are TGTGCCAGTAGTATGGTCGGGGCCATAGCCAAAAACATTCAGTACTTC.

In this sample, this clonotype turned up a few times. V is TRBV25-1 and J is TRBJ2-3; no reliable D call. V gave up 3 bases and J gave up 5 bases, with 9 bases separating them. CDR1 MGHDK and CDR2 SYGVNS come from the germline V gene. This CDR3 region has 13 residues. The CDR3 protein is CASSDSRGDTQYF. In DNA, the CDR3 is TGTGCCAGCAGTGATTCTAGAGGAGATACGCAGTATTTT.

The chain has TRBV20-1 and TRBJ2-5; tentative D call: TRBD1 (5 bases). The V end lost 3 bases, the J end lost 1 base, and 9 bases lay between the germline ends. Germline lookup yields CDR1 DFQATT and CDR2 SNEGSKA (reference sequence). CDR3 length: 13 residues. As DNA, the CDR3 is TGCAGTGCTAGCGCTAGGGGCCAAGAGACCCAGTACTTC. This gives the protein CSASARGQETQYF.

The chain recombines TRBV6-2 or TRBV6-3 with TRBJ2-1; 8 bases match TRBD2. V was clipped by 8 bases and J by 7 bases; unmatched bases: 16. The CDR3 runs to 16 residues. Germline values: CDR1 MNHEY, CDR2 SVGEGT. CDR3: CASRTIRRAGVNEQFF. The CDR3 bases are TGTGCCAGCCGTACTATAAGGCGAGCGGGGGTGAATGAGCAGTTCTTC.

CDR3 coding DNA: TGTGCCAGCAGTGGTCAGGGAGCGAATAATTCACCCCTCCACTTT. Amino acid sequence: CASSGQGANNSPLHF. The chain carries TRBV2 and TRBJ1-6; tentative D call: TRBD1 (5 bases). CDR1 SNHLY and CDR2 FYNNEI come from the germline V gene. The CDR3 length is 15 residues. Trimming removed 4 bases from V and 5 bases from J, with 12 bases in between.

This clonotype was seen a few times. The chain links TRBV6-1 to TRBJ2-1, with D hard to call. The germline V gene has CDR1 MNHNS and CDR2 SASEGT. The CDR3 totals 14 residues. V lost 6 bases and J 0 bases, leaving 9 bases between the germline ends. The chain's CDR3 is CASRAASSYNEQFF. CDR3 DNA sequence: TGTGCCAGCAGAGCCGCGAGCTCCTACAATGAGCAGTTCTTC.

The chain joins TRBV7-2 to TRBJ1-5, with TRBD1 identical over 7 bases. The CDR3 length is 15 residues. With 2 bases clipped from V and 7 bases from J, the junction kept 8 bases outside the gene matches. The germline V gene encodes CDR1 SGHTA and CDR2 FQGNSA. Here the CDR3 reads CASSLFRQGGQPQHF. The CDR3 DNA follows: TGTGCCAGCAGCTTATTCCGCCAGGGGGGCCAGCCCCAGCATTTT.

The J gene is TRBJ1-6, the V gene TRBV20-1, with 8 bases lining up with TRBD1. This CDR3 is 16 amino acids long. Germline V CDR1 and CDR2: DFQATT, SNEGSKA (reference sequence). Unmatched junction bases numbered 6, after V lost 0 bases and J lost 5 bases. The CDR3 nucleotides are TGCAGTGCTAGAGATCGCCTGACAGGGGATAATTCACCCCTCCACTTT. Encoded protein: CSARDRLTGDNSPLHF.

The V call is TRBV6-2 or TRBV6-3, the J call TRBJ2-3; TRBD2 aligns across 9 bases. Losses at the gene ends were 0 bases for V and 5 bases for J; bases not matched to a gene: 6. CDR1 MNHEY and CDR2 SVGEGT come from the germline V gene. This CDR3 region has 16 residues. The CDR3 protein is CASSYSAAGGRDTQYF. Here the CDR3 DNA reads TGTGCCAGCAGTTACTCGGCGGCGGGAGGGAGAGATACGCAGTATTTT.

The V call is TRBV18, the J call TRBJ2-7; 12 bases agree with TRBD2. CDR1 and CDR2 (germline): KGHSH, LQKENI. V gave up 4 bases and J gave up 6 bases; unmatched junction bases: 4. This CDR3 contains 14 residues. In DNA, the CDR3 is TGTGCCAGCTCACGACTAGCGGGAGAGGGCGAGCAGTACTTC. Translated: CASSRLAGEGEQYF.

This chain uses TRBV5-4 with TRBJ2-5; TRBD2 matches 8 bases. This CDR3 is 15 amino acids long. Germline V gene sequence: CDR1 SGHNT, CDR2 YYREEE (reference sequence). V shed 2 bases and J 5 bases; nucleotides not matched to a gene: 8. The CDR3: CASSFPAGDVETQYF. The CDR3 DNA reads as TGTGCCAGCAGCTTCCCAGCGGGAGACGTGGAGACCCAGTACTTC. Complete variable domain (other parts from reference TRBV5-4 and TRBJ2-5): ETGVTQSPTHLIKTRGQQVTLRCSSQSGHNTVSWYQQALGQGPQFIFQYYREEENGRGNFPPRFSGLQFPNYSSELNVNALELDDSALYLCASSFPAGDVETQYFGPGTRLLVL.

This clonotype was counted a few times. This sequence joins TRBV11-2 and TRBJ2-1, with D possibly matching TRBD1 (5 bases). Germline V gives CDR1 SGHAT, CDR2 FQNNGV. The V gene lost 4 bases and the J gene lost 12 bases, with 13 bases spanning the gap. CDR3 size: 12 residues. The CDR3 reads CASSSRVSVQFF. The CDR3 DNA reads TGTGCCAGCAGCTCCAGGGTCTCAGTGCAGTTCTTC.

There are a few counts of this clonotype. V and J are TRBV7-2 and TRBJ2-5; 10 nucleotides line up with TRBD1. CDR3 size: 16 residues. The V segment lost 3 bases and the J segment 1 base; nucleotides outside the gene matches: 5. Germline assignment: CDR1 SGHTA and CDR2 FQGNSA. In nucleotides, the CDR3 is TGTGCCAGCAGCTTCGGACAGGGGGGGCTCCAAGAGACCCAGTACTTC. It codes for CASSFGQGGLQETQYF.

The chain uses TRBV7-2 and TRBJ2-3; maybe TRBD1 (6 bases). Between the trimmed V and J ends, which lost 4 bases and 6 bases, there was a span of 11 bases. Germline CDR1 reads SGHTA; CDR2 reads FQGNSA. The CDR3 totals 13 residues. The CDR3 region is CASSSQRGDTQYF. CDR3 sequence (DNA): TGTGCCAGCAGCTCTCAAAGGGGGGATACGCAGTATTTT.

The chain is built from TRBV5-4 and TRBJ1-2, with no clear D. In germline, CDR1 is SGHNT, CDR2 YYREEE (reference sequence). Trimming took off 2 bases at V and 8 bases at J, with 13 bases between the two ends. The CDR3 runs 13 residues. CDR3: CASSLDPSGGYTF. DNA of the CDR3: TGTGCCAGCAGCTTAGACCCCTCGGGGGGCTACACCTTC.

This clonotype appeared a single time. V gene TRBV27 combines with J gene TRBJ2-1; D remains ambiguous. CDR3 length equals 15 residues. The V end was cut by 2 bases, the J end by 10 bases, with 18 bases between. Looked up from germline, CDR1 is MNHEY and CDR2 is SMNVEV (reference sequence). The CDR3 is CASSLSPSLAGEQFF. In nucleotides, the CDR3 is TGTGCCAGCAGTTTAAGTCCCTCACTGGCTGGGGAGCAGTTCTTC.

The V gene is TRBV7-6, the J gene TRBJ2-3; TRBD2 matches at 9 bases. CDR1 is SGHVS and CDR2 is FNYEAQ in the germline V gene. The V and J ends lost 1 base and 2 bases, in that order; junction bases with no gene match: 4. This CDR3 contains 16 residues. CDR3 protein: CASSLVAGGTTDTQYF. The CDR3 coding sequence is TGTGCCAGCAGCTTAGTGGCGGGGGGGACCACAGATACGCAGTATTTT. Using reference TRBV7-6 and TRBJ2-3 for the parts outside the CDR3, the full variable domain is GAGVSQSPRYKVTKRGQDVALRCDPISGHVSLYWYRQALGQGPEFLTYFNYEAQQDKSGLPNDRFSAERPEGSISTLTIQRTEQRDSAMYRCASSLVAGGTTDTQYFGPGTRLTVL.

This clonotype was detected ten times or more. V usage is TRBV7-8 and J usage is TRBJ1-2; a possible D gene is TRBD1 (5 bases). V was trimmed by 5 bases and J by 0 bases, leaving 19 bases between them. From germline, CDR1 is SGHVS and CDR2 FQNEAQ. The CDR3 contains 17 residues. The CDR3 is CASSPTRVGQPNYGYTF. The CDR3 coding sequence is TGTGCCAGCAGCCCGACCCGGGTGGGGCAACCTAACTATGGCTACACCTTC.